This T cell receptor (beta chain) was documented in a study of OX40 agonist ivuxolimab in advanced cancers. General notes on the study: Ivuxolimab was an agonistic, fully human IgG2 monoclonal antibody directed against OX40 (CD134), a costimulatory receptor. Intravenous ivuxolimab was administered to patients every 2 weeks at six dose levels: 0.01, 0.1, 0.3, 1.5, 3 and 10 mg/kg. Of the roughly 54 patients in dose escalation, about 20 had hepatocellular carcinoma, some 15 had melanoma, 9 had renal cell carcinoma and 9 had head and neck cancer. A male proportion of nearly 85% and a mean age of about 60 years, ranging from about 20 to 85, were recorded for the dose-escalation cohort. Prior anti-PD-1, anti-PD-L1 or anti-CTLA-4 therapy was permitted, and about two fifths of dose-escalation patients had received checkpoint inhibitors. Partial responses occurred in three dose-escalation patients, of whom one had hepatocellular carcinoma and two had cutaneous melanoma. The point of sequencing TCRbeta in the periphery was to test whether ivuxolimab changed TCR sequence diversity and drove clonal T-cell expansion. The paper covers the monotherapy dose-escalation part of the phase I ivuxolimab trial, which included N ≈ 50 patients. The full study reports these points: Which antigens the clonally expanded peripheral T cells were specific for was not determined. At doses from 0.1 to 3.0 mg/kg, clonal expansion was seen in both CD4+ and CD8+ blood T cells between baseline and week 6. After ivuxolimab, more expanded clones were found on average in CD8+ T cells than in CD4+ T cells. Low levels of normalized T-cell clonal expansion were also seen in some patients who did not respond. In partial responders in the 0.1-3.0 mg/kg groups, normalized peripheral clonal expansion was found to be among the lowest, especially among CD8+ T cells.

The trial excluded patients who had a history of autoimmune disease or were on systemic immunosuppression. In every dose cohort, peripheral blood was drawn for TCR sequencing at baseline, cycle 4 day 1, and cycle 7 day 1. Samples came from an open-label, multicenter, first-in-human phase I dose-escalation trial of ivuxolimab. Adults with locally advanced or metastatic head and neck squamous cell, hepatocellular, melanoma or renal cell carcinoma were enrolled in the trial. Before TCR sequencing, CD4+ T cells and CD8+ T cells were sorted from peripheral blood as separate populations. Details on this clone: Its binding antigen is unknown. No much larger clone exists at a distance of one base, and base qualities are not known.

To sequence the TCRbeta CDR3 region, genomic DNA was isolated from the sorted cells. The immunoSEQ Assay was used for sequencing of TCRbeta CDR3 regions. Imported from immuneACCESS, the table was reduced by TCRdb to in-frame sequences with V and J called. These copies leave out some clones; in studies compared against another copy, an unresolved V gene accounts for under half, and the cause of the remainder is not known. The sample yields 50,000 to 75,000 clones; 80% to 90% were counted once. The ten largest clones capture less than 0.4% of the sample. From the cysteine up to the phenylalanine, the CDR3 has a length of 16 residues. The only DNA kept is the CDR3, 48 bases in frame from the first base. Clipping removes 2 bases from V and 7 bases from J, with 7 as the unmatched junction base count. The germline V gene gives CDR1 as SGHTA and CDR2 as FQGTGA.

This chain joins TRBV7-3 to TRBJ2-2; TRBD1 fits 10 bases in the junction. This clonotype originated in an adult with an advanced solid tumor such as melanoma, head and neck, liver or kidney cancer. Sequencing used CD4+ or CD8+ T cells sorted from blood, obtained in a trial of the OX40 agonist ivuxolimab. The DNA sequence follows: TGTGCCAGCAGCTTATCCGACAGGGGGCTTAGCGGGGAGCTGTTTTTT. This encodes CASSLSDRGLSGELFF.